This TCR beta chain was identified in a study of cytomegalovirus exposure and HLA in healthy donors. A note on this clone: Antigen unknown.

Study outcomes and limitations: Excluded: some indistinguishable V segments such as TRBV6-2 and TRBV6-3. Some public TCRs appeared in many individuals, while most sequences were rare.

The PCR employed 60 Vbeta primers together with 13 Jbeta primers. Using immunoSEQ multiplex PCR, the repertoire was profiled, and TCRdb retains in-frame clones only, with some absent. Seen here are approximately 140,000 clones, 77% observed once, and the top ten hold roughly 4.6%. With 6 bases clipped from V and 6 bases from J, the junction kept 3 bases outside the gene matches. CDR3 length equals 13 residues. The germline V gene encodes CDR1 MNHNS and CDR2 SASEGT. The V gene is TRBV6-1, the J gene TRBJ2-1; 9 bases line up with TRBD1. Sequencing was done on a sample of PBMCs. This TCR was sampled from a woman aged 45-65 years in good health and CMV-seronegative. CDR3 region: CASRPQGANEQFF. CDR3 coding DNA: TGTGCCAGCAGGCCACAGGGGGCCAATGAGCAGTTCTTC.